This T cell receptor (beta chain) was captured in a study of cytomegalovirus exposure and HLA in healthy donors. Notes on the study in general: HLA alleles were associated with 17,000 or so TCR beta sequences in a later analysis at 0.05 false discovery rate. In a later analysis, V- and J-gene trimming of beta chains associated with a DCLRE1C missense variant, replicated independently. Sequencing likely caused a cluster of highly shared sequence variants.

A note on this clone: Its specificity is not known.

The V end was cut by 6 bases, the J end by 2 bases, with 12 bases between. CDR1 is SNHLY, CDR2 FYNNEI, per germline. The CDR3 covers 14 residues. PCR was performed using 60 Vbeta and 13 Jbeta primers. Sequencing was performed with immunoSEQ multiplex PCR; in TCRdb, only in-frame clones are kept and a portion is missing. The data show about 120,000 clones, about 80% seen once. The sequenced material came from PBMCs. This receptor was obtained from a woman aged 18-29 years in good health and CMV-seropositive. This chain uses TRBV2 with TRBJ2-3, with D possibly TRBD1 on 6 matching bases. CDR3 protein: CASRQGIITDTQYF. CDR3 sequence (DNA): TGTGCCAGCAGGCAGGGGATCATCACAGATACGCAGTATTTT.